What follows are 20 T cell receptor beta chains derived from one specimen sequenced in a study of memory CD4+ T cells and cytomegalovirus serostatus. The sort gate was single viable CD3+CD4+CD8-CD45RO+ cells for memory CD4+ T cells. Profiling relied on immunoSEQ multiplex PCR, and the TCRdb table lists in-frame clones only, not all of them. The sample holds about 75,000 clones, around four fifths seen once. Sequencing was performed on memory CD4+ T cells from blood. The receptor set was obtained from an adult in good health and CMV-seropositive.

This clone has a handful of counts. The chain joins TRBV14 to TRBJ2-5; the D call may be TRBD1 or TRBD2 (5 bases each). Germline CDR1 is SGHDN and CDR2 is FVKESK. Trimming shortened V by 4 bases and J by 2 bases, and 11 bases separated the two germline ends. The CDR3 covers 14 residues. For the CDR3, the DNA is TGTGCCAGCAGCCGTTGGGACGGGCAAGAGACCCAGTACTTC. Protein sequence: CASSRWDGQETQYF.

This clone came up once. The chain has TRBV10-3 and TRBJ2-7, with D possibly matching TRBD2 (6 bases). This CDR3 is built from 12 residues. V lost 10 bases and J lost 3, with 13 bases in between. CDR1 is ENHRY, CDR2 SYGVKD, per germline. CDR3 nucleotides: TGTGCCACCCCCGGACTACGCTACGAGCAGTACGTC. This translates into CATPGLRYEQYV.

This chain's CDR3 is CASSLAGNYGYTF. In DNA, the CDR3 is TGCGCCAGCAGCTTGGCAGGGAACTATGGCTACACCTTC. V usage is TRBV5-1 and J usage is TRBJ1-2, with D possibly TRBD1 on 5 matching bases. The CDR3 totals 13 residues. CDR1 and CDR2 from the germline V gene are SGHRS and YFSETQ. The V end was cut by 0 bases, the J end by 2 bases, with 5 bases between.

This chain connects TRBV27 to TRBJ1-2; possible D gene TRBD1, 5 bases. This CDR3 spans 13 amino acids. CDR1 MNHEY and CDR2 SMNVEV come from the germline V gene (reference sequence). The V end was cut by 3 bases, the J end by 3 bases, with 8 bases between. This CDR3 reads CASSLSQDYGYTF. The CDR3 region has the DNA TGTGCCAGCAGTTTGTCACAGGACTATGGCTACACCTTC.

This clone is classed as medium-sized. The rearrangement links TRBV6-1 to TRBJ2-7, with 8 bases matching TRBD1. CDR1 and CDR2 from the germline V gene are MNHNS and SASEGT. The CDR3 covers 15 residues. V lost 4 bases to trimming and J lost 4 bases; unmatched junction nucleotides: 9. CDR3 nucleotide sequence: TGTGCCAGCAGTGCCGATTGGACAGGGACTTACGAGCAGTACGTC. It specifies CASSADWTGTYEQYV.

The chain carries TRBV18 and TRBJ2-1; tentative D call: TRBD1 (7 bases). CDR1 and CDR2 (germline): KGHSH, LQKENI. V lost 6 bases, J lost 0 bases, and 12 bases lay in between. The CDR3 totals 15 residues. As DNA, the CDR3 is TGTGCCAGCTCGGGGGGACAGACCTCCTACAATGAGCAGTTCTTC. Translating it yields CASSGGQTSYNEQFF.

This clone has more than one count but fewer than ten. CDR3: CATRGGANTEAFF. Here the CDR3 DNA reads TGTGCCACCCGAGGGGGGGCGAACACTGAAGCTTTCTTT. The chain has TRBV15 and TRBJ1-1; tentative D call: TRBD1 (6 bases). V was clipped by 8 bases and J by 1 base, with 11 bases between them. CDR1 and CDR2 from the germline V gene are LNHNV and YYDKDF (reference sequence). The CDR3 has 13 residues.

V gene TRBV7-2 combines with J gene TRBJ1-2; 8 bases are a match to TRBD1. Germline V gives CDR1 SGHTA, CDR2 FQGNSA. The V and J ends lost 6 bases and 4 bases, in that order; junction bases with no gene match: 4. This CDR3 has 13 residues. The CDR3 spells CASRPTGAYGYTF. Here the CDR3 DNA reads TGTGCCAGCAGGCCGACAGGGGCCTATGGCTACACCTTC.

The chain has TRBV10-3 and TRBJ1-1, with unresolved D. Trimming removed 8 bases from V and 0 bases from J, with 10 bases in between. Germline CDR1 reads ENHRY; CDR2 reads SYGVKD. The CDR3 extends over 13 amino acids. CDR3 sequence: CAIAYAVNTEAFF. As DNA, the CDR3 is TGTGCCATCGCTTATGCAGTGAACACTGAAGCTTTCTTT.

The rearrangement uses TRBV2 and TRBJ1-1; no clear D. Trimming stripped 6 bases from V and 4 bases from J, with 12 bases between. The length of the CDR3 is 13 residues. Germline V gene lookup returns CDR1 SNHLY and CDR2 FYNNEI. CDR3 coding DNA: TGTGCCAGCAGCGGACGCGTTATCACTGAAGCTTTCTTT. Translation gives CASSGRVITEAFF.

In DNA form, the CDR3 reads TGCGCCAGCAGCTTGGACGGACAGGGGCCGTGGTATGAGCAGTTCTTC. Translation gives CASSLDGQGPWYEQFF. This chain joins TRBV5-1 and TRBJ2-1; 9 positions agree with TRBD1. This CDR3 contains 16 residues. Germline-derived CDR1 and CDR2 are SGHRS and YFSETQ. J lost 8 bases, V lost 0 bases, and 9 bases had no gene match.

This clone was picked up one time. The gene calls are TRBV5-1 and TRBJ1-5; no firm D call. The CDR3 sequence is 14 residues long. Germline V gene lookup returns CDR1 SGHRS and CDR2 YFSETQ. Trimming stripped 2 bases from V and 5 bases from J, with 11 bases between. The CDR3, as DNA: TGCGCCAGCAGCTTTGGCTCCGGGGATCAGCCCCAGCATTTT. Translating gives CASSFGSGDQPQHF.

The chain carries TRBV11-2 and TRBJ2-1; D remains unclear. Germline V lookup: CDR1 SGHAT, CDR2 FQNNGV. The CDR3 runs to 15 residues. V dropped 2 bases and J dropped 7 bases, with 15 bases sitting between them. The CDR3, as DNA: TGTGCCAGCAGCTTATTCCCCGGGCTGACGAATGAGCAGTTCTTC. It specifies CASSLFPGLTNEQFF.

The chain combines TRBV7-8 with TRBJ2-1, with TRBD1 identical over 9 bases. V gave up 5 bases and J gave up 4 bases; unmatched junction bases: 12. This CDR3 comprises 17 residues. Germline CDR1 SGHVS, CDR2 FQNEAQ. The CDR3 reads CASSGDGGQGPYNEQFF. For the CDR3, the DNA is TGTGCCAGCAGCGGCGATGGGGGACAGGGACCTTACAATGAGCAGTTCTTC.

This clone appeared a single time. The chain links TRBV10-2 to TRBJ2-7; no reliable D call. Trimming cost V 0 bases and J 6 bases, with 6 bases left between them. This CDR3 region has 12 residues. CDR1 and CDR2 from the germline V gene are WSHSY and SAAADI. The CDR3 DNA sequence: TGCGCCAGCAGTGAGTCTGTAGGCGAGCAGTACTTC. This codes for CASSESVGEQYF.

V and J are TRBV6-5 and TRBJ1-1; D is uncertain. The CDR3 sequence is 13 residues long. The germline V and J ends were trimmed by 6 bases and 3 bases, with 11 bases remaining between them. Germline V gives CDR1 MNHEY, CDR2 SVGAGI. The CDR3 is CASRRYGDTEAFF. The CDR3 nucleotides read TGTGCCAGCAGGCGGTACGGGGACACTGAAGCTTTCTTT.

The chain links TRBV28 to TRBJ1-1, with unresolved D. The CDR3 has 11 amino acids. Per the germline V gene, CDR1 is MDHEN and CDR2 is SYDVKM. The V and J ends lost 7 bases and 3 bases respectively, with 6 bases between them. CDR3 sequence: CASILDTEAFF. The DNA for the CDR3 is TGTGCCAGCATCCTTGACACTGAAGCTTTCTTT.

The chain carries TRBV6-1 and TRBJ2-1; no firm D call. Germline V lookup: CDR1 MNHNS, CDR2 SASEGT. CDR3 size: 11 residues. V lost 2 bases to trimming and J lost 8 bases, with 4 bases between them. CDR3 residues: CASSEYDEQFF. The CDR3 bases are TGTGCCAGCAGTGAATATGATGAGCAGTTCTTC.

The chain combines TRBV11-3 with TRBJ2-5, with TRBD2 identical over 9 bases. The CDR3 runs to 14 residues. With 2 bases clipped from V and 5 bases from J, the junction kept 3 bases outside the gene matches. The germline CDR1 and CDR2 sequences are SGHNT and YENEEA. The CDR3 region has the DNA TGTGCCAGCAGCTTACTAGCGGGACTGGAGACCCAGTACTTC. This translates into CASSLLAGLETQYF. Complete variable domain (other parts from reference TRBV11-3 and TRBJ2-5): EAGVVQSPRYKIIEKKQPVAFWCNPISGHNTLYWYLQNLGQGPELLIRYENEEAVDDSQLPKDRFSAERLKGVDSTLKIQPAELGDSAVYLCASSLLAGLETQYFGPGTRLLVL.

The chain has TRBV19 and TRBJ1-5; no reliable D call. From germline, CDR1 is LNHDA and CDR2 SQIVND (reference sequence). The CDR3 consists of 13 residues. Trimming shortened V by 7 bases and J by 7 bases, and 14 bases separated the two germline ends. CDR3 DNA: TGTGCCAGTACTCAGATCTTGGGGCAGCCCCAGCATTTT. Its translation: CASTQILGQPQHF.